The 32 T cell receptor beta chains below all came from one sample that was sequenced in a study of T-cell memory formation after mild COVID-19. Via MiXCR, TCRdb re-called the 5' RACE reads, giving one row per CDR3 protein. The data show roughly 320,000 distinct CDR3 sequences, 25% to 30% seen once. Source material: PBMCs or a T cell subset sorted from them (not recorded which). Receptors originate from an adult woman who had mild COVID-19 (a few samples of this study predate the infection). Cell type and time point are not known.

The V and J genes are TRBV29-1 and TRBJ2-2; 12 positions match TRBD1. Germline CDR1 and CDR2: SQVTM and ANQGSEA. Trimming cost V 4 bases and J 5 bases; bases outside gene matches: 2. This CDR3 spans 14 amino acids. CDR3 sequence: CSVAGQGATGELFF. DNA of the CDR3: TGCAGCGTTGCGGGACAGGGGGCTACCGGGGAGCTGTTTTTT.

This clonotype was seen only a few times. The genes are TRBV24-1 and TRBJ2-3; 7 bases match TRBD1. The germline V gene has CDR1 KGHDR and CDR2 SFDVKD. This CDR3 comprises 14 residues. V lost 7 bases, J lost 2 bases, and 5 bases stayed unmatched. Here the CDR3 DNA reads TGTGCCACCAGCGACAGGGCCTTCACAGATACGCAGTATTTT. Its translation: CATSDRAFTDTQYF.

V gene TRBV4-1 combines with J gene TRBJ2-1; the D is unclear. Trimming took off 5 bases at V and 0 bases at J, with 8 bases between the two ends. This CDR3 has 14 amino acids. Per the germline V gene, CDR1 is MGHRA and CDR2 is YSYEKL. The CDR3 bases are TGCGCCAGCAGCGCCCCCGGCTCCTACAATGAGCAGTTCTTC. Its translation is CASSAPGSYNEQFF.

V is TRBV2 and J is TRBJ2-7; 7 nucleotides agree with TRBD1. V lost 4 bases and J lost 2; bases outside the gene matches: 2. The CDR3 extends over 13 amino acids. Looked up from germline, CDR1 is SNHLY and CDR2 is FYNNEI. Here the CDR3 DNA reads TGTGCCAGCAGTGGACAGGGCCCCTACGAGCAGTACTTC. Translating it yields CASSGQGPYEQYF.

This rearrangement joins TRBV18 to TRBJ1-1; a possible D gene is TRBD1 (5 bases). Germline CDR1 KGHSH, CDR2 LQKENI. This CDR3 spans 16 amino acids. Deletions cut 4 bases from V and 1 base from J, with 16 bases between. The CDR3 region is CASSLDPGLQNTEAFF. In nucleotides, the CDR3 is TGTGCCAGCTCACTCGATCCGGGACTCCAGAACACTGAAGCTTTCTTT. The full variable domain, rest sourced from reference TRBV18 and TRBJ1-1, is NAGVMQNPRHLVRRRGQEARLRCSPMKGHSHVYWYRQLPEEGLKFMVYLQKENIIDESGMPKERFSAEFPKEGPSILRIQQVVRGDSAAYFCASSLDPGLQNTEAFFGQGTRLTVV.

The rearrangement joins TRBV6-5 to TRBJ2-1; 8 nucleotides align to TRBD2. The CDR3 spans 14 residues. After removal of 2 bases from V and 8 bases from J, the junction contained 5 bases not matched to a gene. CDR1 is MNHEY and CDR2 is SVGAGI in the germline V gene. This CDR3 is CASSYRGGGDEQFF. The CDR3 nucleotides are TGTGCCAGCAGTTACCGGGGGGGAGGGGATGAGCAGTTCTTC.

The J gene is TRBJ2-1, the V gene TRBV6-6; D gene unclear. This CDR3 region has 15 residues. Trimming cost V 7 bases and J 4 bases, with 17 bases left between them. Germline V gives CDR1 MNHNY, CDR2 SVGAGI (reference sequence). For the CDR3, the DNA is TGTGCCAGCACCTACGAAGAGCCACAATACAATGAGCAGTTCTTC. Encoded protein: CASTYEEPQYNEQFF.

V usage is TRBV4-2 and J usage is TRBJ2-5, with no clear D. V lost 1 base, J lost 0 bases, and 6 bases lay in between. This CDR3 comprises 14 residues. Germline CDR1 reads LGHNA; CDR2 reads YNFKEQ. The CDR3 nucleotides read TGTGCCAGCAGCCAAGTGGAGTACCAAGAGACCCAGTACTTC. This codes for CASSQVEYQETQYF.

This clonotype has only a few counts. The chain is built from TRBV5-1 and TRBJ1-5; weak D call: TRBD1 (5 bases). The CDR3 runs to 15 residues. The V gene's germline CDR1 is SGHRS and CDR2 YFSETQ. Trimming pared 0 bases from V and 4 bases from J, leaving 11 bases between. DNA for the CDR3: TGCGCCAGCAGCTTGGTCCCGGACACTAATCAGCCCCAGCATTTT. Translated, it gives CASSLVPDTNQPQHF.

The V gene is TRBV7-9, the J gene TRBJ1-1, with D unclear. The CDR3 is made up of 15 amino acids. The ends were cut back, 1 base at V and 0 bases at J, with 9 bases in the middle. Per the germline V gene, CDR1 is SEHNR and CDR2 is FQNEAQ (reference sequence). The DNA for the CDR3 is TGTGCCAGCAGCTTAGGACGGACCTTGAACACTGAAGCTTTCTTT. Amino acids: CASSLGRTLNTEAFF.

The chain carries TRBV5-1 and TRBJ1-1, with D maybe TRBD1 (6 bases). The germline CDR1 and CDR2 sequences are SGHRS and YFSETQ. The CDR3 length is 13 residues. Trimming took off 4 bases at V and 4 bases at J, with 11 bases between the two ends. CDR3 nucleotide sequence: TGCGCCAGCAGCCTGGGACACGCCACTGAAGCTTTCTTT. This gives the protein CASSLGHATEAFF.

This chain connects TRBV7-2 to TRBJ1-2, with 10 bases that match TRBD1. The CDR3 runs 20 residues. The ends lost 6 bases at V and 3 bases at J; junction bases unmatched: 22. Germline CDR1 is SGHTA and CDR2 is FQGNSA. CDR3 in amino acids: CASRSIEGGQGLLFHYGYTF. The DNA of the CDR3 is TGTGCCAGCAGGTCCATAGAAGGGGGACAGGGGCTCTTGTTCCACTATGGCTACACCTTC.

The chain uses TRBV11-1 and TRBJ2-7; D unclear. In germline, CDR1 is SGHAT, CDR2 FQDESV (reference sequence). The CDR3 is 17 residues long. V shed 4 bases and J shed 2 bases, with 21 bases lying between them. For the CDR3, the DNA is TGTGCCAGCAGCTCGGCTGGCGGACGCAAGGGCCCCTACGAGCAGTACTTC. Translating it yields CASSSAGGRKGPYEQYF.

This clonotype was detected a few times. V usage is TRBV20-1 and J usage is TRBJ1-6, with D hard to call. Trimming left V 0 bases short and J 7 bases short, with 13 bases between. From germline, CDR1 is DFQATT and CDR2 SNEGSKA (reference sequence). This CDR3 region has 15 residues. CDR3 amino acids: CSARDGGEGNSPLHF. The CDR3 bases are TGCAGTGCTAGAGATGGTGGGGAAGGCAATTCACCCCTCCACTTT.

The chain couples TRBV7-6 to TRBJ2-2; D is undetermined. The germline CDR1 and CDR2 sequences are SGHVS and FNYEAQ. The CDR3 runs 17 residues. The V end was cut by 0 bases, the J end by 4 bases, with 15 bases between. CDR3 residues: CASSLAWARWATGELFF. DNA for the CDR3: TGTGCCAGCAGCTTAGCCTGGGCCCGATGGGCCACCGGGGAGCTGTTTTTT.

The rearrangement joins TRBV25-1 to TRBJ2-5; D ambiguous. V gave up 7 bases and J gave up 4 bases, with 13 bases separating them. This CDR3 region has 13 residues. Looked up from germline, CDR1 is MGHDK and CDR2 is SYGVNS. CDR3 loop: CASTTPAIETQYF. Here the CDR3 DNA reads TGTGCCAGCACGACCCCAGCCATAGAGACCCAGTACTTC.

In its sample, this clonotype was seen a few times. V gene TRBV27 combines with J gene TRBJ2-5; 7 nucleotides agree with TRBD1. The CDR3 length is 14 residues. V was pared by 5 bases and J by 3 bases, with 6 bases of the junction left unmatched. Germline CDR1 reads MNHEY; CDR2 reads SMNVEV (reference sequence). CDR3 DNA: TGTGCCAGCAGTATCCGAGGGACAGAAGAGACCCAGTACTTC. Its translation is CASSIRGTEETQYF.

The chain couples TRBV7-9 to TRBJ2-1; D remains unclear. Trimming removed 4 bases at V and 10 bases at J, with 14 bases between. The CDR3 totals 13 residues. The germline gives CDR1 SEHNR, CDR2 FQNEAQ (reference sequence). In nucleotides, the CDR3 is TGTGCCAGCAGCTCCCGGGCCCTGAGCGAGCAGTTCTTC. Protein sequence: CASSSRALSEQFF.

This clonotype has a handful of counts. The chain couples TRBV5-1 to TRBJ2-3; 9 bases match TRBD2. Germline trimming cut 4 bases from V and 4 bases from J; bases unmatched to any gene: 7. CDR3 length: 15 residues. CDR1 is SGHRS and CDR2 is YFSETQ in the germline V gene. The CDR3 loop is CASSEMAGGPDTQYF. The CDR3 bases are TGCGCCAGCAGCGAGATGGCGGGGGGGCCAGATACGCAGTATTTT.

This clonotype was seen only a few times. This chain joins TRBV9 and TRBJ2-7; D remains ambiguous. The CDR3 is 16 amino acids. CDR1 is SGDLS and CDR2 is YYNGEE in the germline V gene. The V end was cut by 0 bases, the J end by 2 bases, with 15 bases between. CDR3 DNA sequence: TGTGCCAGCAGCGTAGCTCCTACGGTAGCAACCTACGAGCAGTACTTC. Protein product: CASSVAPTVATYEQYF.

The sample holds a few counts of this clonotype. In nucleotides, the CDR3 is TGCGCCAGCAGCTTACAGGGGGACTATGGCTACACCTTC. This translates into CASSLQGDYGYTF. The chain combines TRBV5-1 with TRBJ1-2, with 8 bases aligning to TRBD1. The J segment lost 3 bases and the V segment lost 2 bases, leaving 0 bases of the junction unmatched. The CDR3 is made up of 13 amino acids. Germline loops: CDR1 SGHRS, CDR2 YFSETQ.

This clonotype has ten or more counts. In DNA, the CDR3 is TGTGCCAGCAGTCAACAGGGAAACACCGGGGAGCTGTTTTTT. Residues: CASSQQGNTGELFF. This rearrangement joins TRBV12-3 or TRBV12-4 to TRBJ2-2, with D perhaps matching TRBD1 (6 bases). CDR3 length: 14 amino acids. Trimming took 5 bases from V and 2 from J, leaving 9 bases between them.

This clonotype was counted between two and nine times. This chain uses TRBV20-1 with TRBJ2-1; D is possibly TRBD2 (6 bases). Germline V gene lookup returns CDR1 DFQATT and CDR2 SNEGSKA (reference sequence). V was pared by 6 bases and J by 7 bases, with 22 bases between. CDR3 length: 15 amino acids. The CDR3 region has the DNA TGCAGTGCAGCCTCTGGAGGGGCGAGAGTAAATGAGCAGTTCTTC. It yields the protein CSAASGGARVNEQFF.

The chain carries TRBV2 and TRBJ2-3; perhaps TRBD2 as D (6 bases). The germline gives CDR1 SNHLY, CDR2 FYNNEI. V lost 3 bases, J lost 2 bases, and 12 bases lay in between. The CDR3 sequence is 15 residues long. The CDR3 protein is CASSDERANTDTQYF. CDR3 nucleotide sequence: TGTGCCAGCAGTGACGAGCGGGCAAACACAGATACGCAGTATTTT.

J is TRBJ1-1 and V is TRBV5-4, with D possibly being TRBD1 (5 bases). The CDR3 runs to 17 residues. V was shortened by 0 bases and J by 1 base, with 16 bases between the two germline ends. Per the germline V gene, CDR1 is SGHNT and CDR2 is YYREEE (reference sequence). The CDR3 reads CASSLAGGTSRNTEAFF. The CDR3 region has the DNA TGTGCCAGCAGCTTGGCCGGGGGGACTAGCAGGAACACTGAAGCTTTCTTT.

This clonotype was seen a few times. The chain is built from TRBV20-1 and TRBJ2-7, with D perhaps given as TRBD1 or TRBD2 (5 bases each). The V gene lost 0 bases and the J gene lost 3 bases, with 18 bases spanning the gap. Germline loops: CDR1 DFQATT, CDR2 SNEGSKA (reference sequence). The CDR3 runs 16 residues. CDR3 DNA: TGCAGTGCTAGAGATGGGACGCCCTCGCGTCACTACGAGCAGTACTTC. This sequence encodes CSARDGTPSRHYEQYF.

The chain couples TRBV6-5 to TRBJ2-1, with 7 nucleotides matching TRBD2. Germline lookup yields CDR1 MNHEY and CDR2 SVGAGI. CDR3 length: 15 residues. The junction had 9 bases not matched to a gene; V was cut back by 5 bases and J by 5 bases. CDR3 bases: TGTGCCAGCAGTCGACTAGCCCTAAACAACAATGAGCAGTTCTTC. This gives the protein CASSRLALNNNEQFF.

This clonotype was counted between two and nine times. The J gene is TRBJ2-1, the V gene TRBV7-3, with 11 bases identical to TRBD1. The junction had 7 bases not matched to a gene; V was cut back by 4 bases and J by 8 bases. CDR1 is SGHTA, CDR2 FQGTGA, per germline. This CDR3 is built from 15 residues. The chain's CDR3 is CASSYGQGAQDEQFF. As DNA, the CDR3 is TGTGCCAGCAGCTATGGACAGGGGGCGCAGGATGAGCAGTTCTTC.

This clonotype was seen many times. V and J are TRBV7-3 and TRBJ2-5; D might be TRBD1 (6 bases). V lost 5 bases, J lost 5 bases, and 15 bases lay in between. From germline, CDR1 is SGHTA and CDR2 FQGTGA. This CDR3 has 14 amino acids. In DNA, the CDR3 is TGTGCCAGCAGCCCAGGCCCAGGGGTTGAGACCCAGTACTTC. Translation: CASSPGPGVETQYF.

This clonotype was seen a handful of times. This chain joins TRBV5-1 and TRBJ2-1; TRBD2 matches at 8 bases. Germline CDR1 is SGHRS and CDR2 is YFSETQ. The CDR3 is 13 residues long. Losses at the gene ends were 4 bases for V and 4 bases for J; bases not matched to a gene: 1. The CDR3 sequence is CASSTGGYNEQFF. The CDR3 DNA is TGCGCCAGCAGCACGGGGGGGTACAATGAGCAGTTCTTC.

CDR3 coding DNA: TGTGCCAGCAGCCAAGGACAGGGCATATACAATGAGCAGTTCTTC. Amino acids: CASSQGQGIYNEQFF. The rearrangement uses TRBV7-9 and TRBJ2-1, with 8 bases that match TRBD1. The germline CDR1 and CDR2 sequences are SEHNR and FQNEAQ (reference sequence). J gave up 4 bases and V 5 bases, and 7 bases lay outside the gene matches. The CDR3 length is 15 residues.

The CDR3 protein is CASSLGRAKEKLFF. CDR3 nucleotides: TGCGCCAGCAGCTTGGGAAGGGCCAAAGAAAAACTGTTTTTT. The V and J genes are TRBV5-1 and TRBJ1-4, with D unresolved. Germline values: CDR1 SGHRS, CDR2 YFSETQ. The V end was cut by 0 bases, the J end by 8 bases, with 11 bases between. CDR3 length equals 14 residues.